This TCR beta chain was observed in a study of memory CD4+ T cells and cytomegalovirus serostatus. The trim removed 3 bases at V and 5 bases at J, leaving 5 bases unmatched. The CDR3 totals 14 residues. Germline V gives CDR1 SGHTA, CDR2 FQGNSA. Single viable CD3+CD4+CD8-CD45RO+ cells were sorted as the memory CD4+ T cells. Repertoires were generated with immunoSEQ multiplex PCR, while TCRdb's copy carries only in-frame clones and drops some. The sample carries around 45,000 clones, approximately 74% recorded once. V and J are TRBV7-2 and TRBJ1-2, with 8 bases fitting TRBD1. The clonotype was recovered from an adult in good health and CMV-seropositive. The specimen sequenced was memory CD4+ T cells from blood. CDR3 sequence (DNA): TGTGCCAGCAGCTTTGTAACAGGGGGATATGGCTACACCTTC. Translation gives CASSFVTGGYGYTF.